One and the same sample provided the 9 T cell receptor beta chains below, sequenced in a study of OX40 agonist ivuxolimab in advanced cancers. The repertoire was sequenced with immunoSEQ multiplex PCR; TCRdb's copy has only in-frame clones and lacks some. The sample yields some 28,000 clones, 79% seen once. Sample: CD4+ or CD8+ T cells sorted from blood, taken in a trial of the OX40 agonist ivuxolimab. The receptors stem from an adult with an advanced solid tumor such as melanoma, head and neck, liver or kidney cancer.

This clone was detected only a few times. V usage is TRBV7-9 and J usage is TRBJ2-1; 10 positions match TRBD2. With V trimmed by 5 bases and J by 0 bases, 4 bases remained unmatched. Germline loops: CDR1 SEHNR, CDR2 FQNEAQ (reference sequence). This CDR3 contains 16 residues. CDR3 loop: CASSGAGGVSYNEQFF. CDR3 coding DNA: TGTGCCAGCAGCGGAGCGGGGGGGGTCTCCTACAATGAGCAGTTCTTC.

The gene calls are TRBV6-5 and TRBJ1-1; D not certain. With 4 bases removed from V and 6 bases from J, the gap between germline ends came to 18 bases. The germline CDR1 and CDR2 sequences are MNHEY and SVGAGI. CDR3 length: 15 amino acids. CDR3 nucleotides: TGTGCCAGCAGTTCGGACGGATATTTATTTTCTGAAGCTTTCTTT. Residues: CASSSDGYLFSEAFF.

The chain uses TRBV4-1 and TRBJ2-7, with 8 bases that match TRBD1. Germline V lookup: CDR1 MGHRA, CDR2 YSYEKL. The CDR3 sequence is 12 residues long. J was trimmed by 5 bases and V by 4 bases; bases with no gene match: 1. CDR3 protein: CASSPTGDEQYF. The CDR3 coding sequence is TGCGCCAGCAGCCCGACAGGGGACGAGCAGTACTTC.

The V call is TRBV29-1, the J call TRBJ1-1; D unclear. This CDR3 is built from 11 residues. Per germline, CDR1 SQVTM and CDR2 ANQGSEA. V lost 4 bases to trimming and J lost 8 bases, with 11 bases between them. Here the CDR3 reads CSVARGSEAFF. Here the CDR3 DNA reads TGCAGCGTTGCCAGAGGATCCGAAGCTTTCTTT.

The chain employs TRBV5-4 and TRBJ2-7; 8 nucleotides line up with TRBD2. Germline assignment: CDR1 SGHNT and CDR2 YYREEE (reference sequence). The CDR3 runs to 16 residues. The trim removed 2 bases at V and 0 bases at J, leaving 7 bases unmatched. The DNA of the CDR3 is TGTGCCAGCAGCTTCGGTAGCGGGGTAAGCTCCTACGAGCAGTACTTC. Encoded protein: CASSFGSGVSSYEQYF.

The genes are TRBV5-5 and TRBJ1-2, with 9 positions matching TRBD1. Germline assignment: CDR1 SGHKS and CDR2 YYEKEE (reference sequence). With 1 base clipped from V and 3 bases from J, the junction kept 4 bases outside the gene matches. This CDR3 contains 15 residues. CDR3 region: CASSLRGQGYYGYTF. The CDR3 DNA follows: TGTGCCAGCAGCTTGCGGGGACAGGGATACTATGGCTACACCTTC.

This clone was detected only a few times. In nucleotides, the CDR3 is TGTGCCAGCAGCGTGGACCCCTATGGCTACACCTTC. Protein: CASSVDPYGYTF. This chain joins TRBV9 and TRBJ1-2; D is undetermined. V was pared by 2 bases and J by 4 bases, with 6 bases between. The V gene's germline CDR1 is SGDLS and CDR2 YYNGEE. This CDR3 region has 12 residues.

Regarding this clone: Without the conserved terminal phenylalanine or tryptophan, this CDR3 likely stems from a read error. The limits of the CDR3 on the DNA are not certain, so only TCRdb's listed CDR3 is given. The rearrangement joins TRBV4-2 to TRBJ1-1. Germline loops: CDR1 LGHNA, CDR2 YNFKEQ. Ends included, the CDR3 has 10 residues. CDR3 amino acids: CASSQGCPGR.

The chain employs TRBV28 and TRBJ1-4; D is undetermined. Between the trimmed V and J ends, which lost 1 base and 0 bases, there was a span of 6 bases. CDR3 length: 15 amino acids. Germline CDR1 is MDHEN and CDR2 is SYDVKM. The CDR3, as DNA: TGTGCCAGCAGTTTATCGCCTGCAACTAATGAAAAACTGTTTTTT. Its protein is CASSLSPATNEKLFF.